A selection of T cell receptor beta chains follows, all from one sample in a study of cytotoxic CD8 clonotypes in ibrutinib-treated CLL. TCRdb keeps only in-frame clones here, not all; method: immunoSEQ multiplex PCR. The sample yields some 28,000 clones, 62% seen once. This specimen consisted of PBMCs, obtained before ibrutinib treatment. The receptors come from a human donor with chronic lymphocytic leukemia. Both conserved end residues are part of each CDR3. A D gene is named only where the DNA matches it firmly. Only some rows state a clone size, as once, few, many or a class for expanded clones.

V gene: TRBV5-4; clone size: .; D gene: .; J gene: TRBJ1-2; CDR3 DNA: TGTGCCAGCAGCCACAGGGTTCTGCGGGGCTACACCTTC; CDR3 protein: CASSHRVLRGYTF
V gene: TRBV5-1; clone size: .; D gene: .; J gene: TRBJ2-1; CDR3 DNA: TGCGCCAGCAGCCCCCGGGATAGCAATGAGCAGTTCTTC; CDR3 protein: CASSPRDSNEQFF
V gene: TRBV6-4; clone size: .; D gene: TRBD1; J gene: TRBJ2-2; CDR3 DNA: TGTGCCAGCAGTGACACTAGCACAGGGGGCGGCTCGACCGGGGAGCTGTTTTTT; CDR3 protein: CASSDTSTGGGSTGELFF
V gene: TRBV5-1; clone size: .; D gene: TRBD1; J gene: TRBJ1-1; CDR3 DNA: TGCGCCAGCAGCACGGGACAGGACGCGAACACTGAAGCTTTCTTT; CDR3 protein: CASSTGQDANTEAFF
V gene: TRBV18; clone size: .; D gene: .; J gene: TRBJ2-7; CDR3 DNA: TGTGCCAGCTCACCGGACGCGAGGGACGAGCAGTACTTC; CDR3 protein: CASSPDARDEQYF
V gene: TRBV2; clone size: .; D gene: .; J gene: TRBJ1-4; CDR3 DNA: TGTGCCAGCGCACTCGAGGGTTCTACTAATGAAAAACTGTTTTTT; CDR3 protein: CASALEGSTNEKLFF
V gene: TRBV27; clone size: few; D gene: .; J gene: TRBJ1-5; CDR3 DNA: TGTGCCAGCAGTTTATTGGGTGGCGGCAATCAGCCCCAGCATTTT; CDR3 protein: CASSLLGGGNQPQHF
V gene: TRBV10-1; clone size: .; D gene: .; J gene: TRBJ2-1; CDR3 DNA: TGCGCCAGCAGCGGACACAATGAGCAGTTCTTC; CDR3 protein: CASSGHNEQFF
V gene: TRBV9; clone size: .; D gene: .; J gene: TRBJ2-2; CDR3 DNA: TGTGCCAGCACCCCAAGGCCTTTTTCGAACACCGGGGAGCTGTTTTTT; CDR3 protein: CASTPRPFSNTGELFF
V gene: TRBV7-9; clone size: .; D gene: .; J gene: TRBJ2-7; CDR3 DNA: TGTGCCAGCAGCCACCGGGACTCAACCTACGAGCAGTACTTC; CDR3 protein: CASSHRDSTYEQYF
V gene: TRBV18; clone size: .; D gene: .; J gene: TRBJ2-5; CDR3 DNA: TGTGCCAGCTCACCACGGAATGGAGAGACCCAGTACTTC; CDR3 protein: CASSPRNGETQYF
V gene: TRBV9; clone size: few; D gene: .; J gene: TRBJ1-2; CDR3 DNA: TGTGCCAGCAGCGTGTCCCCAGGGAACTATGGCTACACCTTC; CDR3 protein: CASSVSPGNYGYTF
V gene: TRBV7-9; clone size: medium-sized; D gene: .; J gene: TRBJ1-3; CDR3 DNA: TGTGCCAGCAGCCCTTCGACAGGCGACTCTGGAAACACCATATATTTT; CDR3 protein: CASSPSTGDSGNTIYF
V gene: TRBV11-3; clone size: .; D gene: TRBD1; J gene: TRBJ2-3; CDR3 DNA: TGTGCCAGCAGCCCAGGGGGTGGGGATACGCAGTATTTT; CDR3 protein: CASSPGGGDTQYF
V gene: TRBV6-1; clone size: .; D gene: TRBD1; J gene: TRBJ2-7; CDR3 DNA: TGTGCCAGCAGTGGACAGGGATTTTCCTACGAGCAGTACTTC; CDR3 protein: CASSGQGFSYEQYF
V gene: TRBV6-5; clone size: .; D gene: .; J gene: TRBJ2-5; CDR3 DNA: TGTGCCAGCAACCCGCAAGGAGCGGAGACCCAGTACTTC; CDR3 protein: CASNPQGAETQYF
V gene: TRBV5-1; clone size: few; D gene: TRBD1; J gene: TRBJ1-1; CDR3 DNA: TGCGCCAGCAGGGGACAGATGAACACTGAAGCTTTCTTT; CDR3 protein: CASRGQMNTEAFF
V gene: TRBV4-1; clone size: .; D gene: .; J gene: TRBJ1-5; CDR3 DNA: TGCGCCAGCAGCCAACTAGGGGTTCAGCCCCAGCATTTT; CDR3 protein: CASSQLGVQPQHF
V gene: TRBV28; clone size: .; D gene: .; J gene: TRBJ1-1; CDR3 DNA: TGTGCCAGCAGTACCTTCACTGAAGCTTTCTTT; CDR3 protein: CASSTFTEAFF
V gene: TRBV6-1; clone size: .; D gene: TRBD1; J gene: TRBJ1-4; CDR3 DNA: TGTGCCAGCAGTGAATCTGGGGGGACAGGGCATGAAAAACTGTTTTTT; CDR3 protein: CASSESGGTGHEKLFF
V gene: TRBV2; clone size: few; D gene: TRBD1; J gene: TRBJ1-2; CDR3 DNA: TGTGCCAGCAGGGGGGACAGCGACTATGGCTACACCTTC; CDR3 protein: CASRGDSDYGYTF
V gene: TRBV27; clone size: .; D gene: TRBD1; J gene: TRBJ1-5; CDR3 DNA: TGTGCCAGCAGTTTACAAACAGGGGGCGGCCAGCCCCAGCATTTT; CDR3 protein: CASSLQTGGGQPQHF
V gene: TRBV5-1; clone size: .; D gene: .; J gene: TRBJ1-2; CDR3 DNA: TGCGCCAGCAGCTTGGAGACATCCCAGGGGAGCGGCTACACCTTC; CDR3 protein: CASSLETSQGSGYTF
V gene: TRBV7-9; clone size: .; D gene: .; J gene: TRBJ2-1; CDR3 DNA: TGTGCCAGCAGCTTGCAGGGTCCCCACAATGAGCAGTTCTTC; CDR3 protein: CASSLQGPHNEQFF
V gene: TRBV11-1; clone size: .; D gene: .; J gene: TRBJ2-2; CDR3 DNA: TGTGCCAGCAGCTTAGTGATCGCCGGGGAGCTGTTTTTT; CDR3 protein: CASSLVIAGELFF
V gene: TRBV6-5; clone size: .; D gene: .; J gene: TRBJ1-1; CDR3 DNA: TGTGCCAGCAGTTACAGCCGGTGGAACACTGAAGCTTTCTTT; CDR3 protein: CASSYSRWNTEAFF
V gene: TRBV28; clone size: .; D gene: TRBD1; J gene: TRBJ1-5; CDR3 DNA: TGTGCCAGCAGTCCGGCCGGACAGGGGGGTCTTCAGCCCCAGCATTTT; CDR3 protein: CASSPAGQGGLQPQHF
V gene: TRBV5-6; clone size: few; D gene: .; J gene: TRBJ2-5; CDR3 DNA: TGTGCCAGCAGCTCCTATGACCCAGAGACCCAGTACTTC; CDR3 protein: CASSSYDPETQYF
V gene: TRBV6-1; clone size: once; D gene: .; J gene: TRBJ2-7; CDR3 DNA: TGTGCCAGCAGTCTGGGAAAATACGAGCAGTACTTC; CDR3 protein: CASSLGKYEQYF
V gene: TRBV28; clone size: few; D gene: .; J gene: TRBJ2-1; CDR3 DNA: TGTGCCAGCAGTTTCCTTACTAGCAGGGAGCAGTTCTTC; CDR3 protein: CASSFLTSREQFF
V gene: TRBV7-8; clone size: few; D gene: .; J gene: TRBJ2-5; CDR3 DNA: TGTGCCAGCAGCTTAGCGGGAACGGGGGAGACCCAGTACTTC; CDR3 protein: CASSLAGTGETQYF
V gene: TRBV4-1; clone size: .; D gene: .; J gene: TRBJ1-4; CDR3 DNA: TGCGCCAGCAGCCAGGGTCCCACAACTAATGAAAAACTGTTTTTT; CDR3 protein: CASSQGPTTNEKLFF
V gene: TRBV7-9; clone size: .; D gene: TRBD2; J gene: TRBJ2-7; CDR3 DNA: TGTGCCAGCAGCTTAGTAGGACTAGCGATTGACGGGCAGTACTTC; CDR3 protein: CASSLVGLAIDGQYF
V gene: TRBV19; clone size: .; D gene: TRBD2; J gene: TRBJ2-7; CDR3 DNA: TGTGCCAGTAGTCCTAGCGGGGGGGCCGGCGAGCAGTACTTC; CDR3 protein: CASSPSGGAGEQYF
V gene: TRBV10-3; clone size: .; D gene: .; J gene: TRBJ2-7; CDR3 DNA: TGTGCCAGCCGGACAGTAGACTCCTACGAGCAGTACTTC; CDR3 protein: CASRTVDSYEQYF
V gene: TRBV6-1; clone size: .; D gene: .; J gene: TRBJ2-3; CDR3 DNA: TGTGCCAGCAGTGAAGACCCGGGGAGAGGGGTCACAGATACGCAGTATTTT; CDR3 protein: CASSEDPGRGVTDTQYF
V gene: TRBV5-1; clone size: .; D gene: TRBD2; J gene: TRBJ2-1; CDR3 DNA: TGCGCCAGCAGCGAGCGGGGGGCGTACAATGAGCAGTTCTTC; CDR3 protein: CASSERGAYNEQFF
V gene: TRBV6-1; clone size: once; D gene: .; J gene: TRBJ1-3; CDR3 DNA: TGTGCCAGCAGTGCGCGCGGGATTGCAGGCTTCGGAAACACCATATATTTT; CDR3 protein: CASSARGIAGFGNTIYF
V gene: TRBV6-5; clone size: .; D gene: TRBD2; J gene: TRBJ2-3; CDR3 DNA: TGTGCCAGCTCCCAAAAGAGCGGGGGCCCCGATACGCAGTATTTT; CDR3 protein: CASSQKSGGPDTQYF
V gene: TRBV4-1; clone size: .; D gene: TRBD1; J gene: TRBJ1-5; CDR3 DNA: TGCGCCAGCAGCCAAGAGGACAGGGCGGGGAGTCAGCCCCAGCATTTT; CDR3 protein: CASSQEDRAGSQPQHF
V gene: TRBV5-4; clone size: .; D gene: .; J gene: TRBJ2-3; CDR3 DNA: TGTGCCAGCAGCTTGGCCCTTACTGATAAGTATTTT; CDR3 protein: CASSLALTDKYF
V gene: TRBV6-5; clone size: .; D gene: TRBD1; J gene: TRBJ2-1; CDR3 DNA: TGTGCCAGTAAACAGGGGTCCTACAATGAGCAGTTCTTC; CDR3 protein: CASKQGSYNEQFF
V gene: TRBV7-8; clone size: .; D gene: TRBD1; J gene: TRBJ2-5; CDR3 DNA: TGTGCCAGCAGTCCACAGGGGCAAGAGACCCAGTACTTC; CDR3 protein: CASSPQGQETQYF
V gene: TRBV6-6; clone size: few; D gene: .; J gene: TRBJ2-2; CDR3 DNA: TGTGCCAGCAGTTATAGGTCCACCGGGGAGCTGTTTTTT; CDR3 protein: CASSYRSTGELFF
V gene: TRBV2; clone size: .; D gene: .; J gene: TRBJ1-2; CDR3 DNA: TGTGCCAGCAGTGAAGCGGTGGGGGGTTTTTTGATCACCTTC; CDR3 protein: CASSEAVGGFLITF
V gene: TRBV20-1; clone size: .; D gene: .; J gene: TRBJ2-7; CDR3 DNA: TGCAGTGCTACCGGGCCTACGGGGCAGTACTTC; CDR3 protein: CSATGPTGQYF
V gene: TRBV5-6; clone size: .; D gene: .; J gene: TRBJ2-7; CDR3 DNA: TGTGCCAGCAGCTTCGGCAGTACCTACGAGCAGTACTTC; CDR3 protein: CASSFGSTYEQYF